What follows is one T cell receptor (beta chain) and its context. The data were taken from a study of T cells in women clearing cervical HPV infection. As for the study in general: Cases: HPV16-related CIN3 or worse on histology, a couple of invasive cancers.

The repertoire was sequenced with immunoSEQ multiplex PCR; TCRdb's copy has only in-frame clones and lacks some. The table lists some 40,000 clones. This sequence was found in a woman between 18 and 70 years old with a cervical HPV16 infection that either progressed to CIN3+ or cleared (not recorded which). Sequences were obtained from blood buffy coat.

The CDR3 here is CATYSGRIYNEQFF. The CDR3 bases that were read are TGTGCCACCTACTCGGGGAGGATATACAATGAG. This chain joins TRBV7-2 and TRBJ2-1, with a possible D match to TRBD2 (6 bases). The read ends 3 residues before the CDR3 terminus; that terminus is restored from the germline J gene. This CDR3 has 14 amino acids. V gave up 10 bases and J gave up 4 bases, with 17 bases separating them. CDR1 and CDR2 (germline): SGHTA, FQGNSA.